This record looks at one T cell receptor beta chain sequence and its context. Its specificity is unknown. The CDR3 consists of 16 residues. With 6 bases removed from V and 1 base from J, the gap between germline ends came to 18 bases. Germline V gives CDR1 MGHDK, CDR2 SYGVNS. Genomic DNA, serving as template, underwent TCR beta VDJ and CDR3 profiling. TCRdb reprocessed the reads with MiXCR, giving one entry per CDR3 protein. There are over 100,000 distinct CDR3 sequences in the sample; less than 45% occur only once, and around 8.4% lies in the top ten. The source of the sample is a study of CD8+CD57+ T cells in acquired aplastic anemia. Across the whole study: There were 10 million to 12 million reads, on average, for CD4+ cells from healthy donors.

Findings and caveats of the study: Patients and controls were not found to differ significantly in CD8+ Simpson's diversity.

This clonotype was sampled from a human donor in good health, serving as a control. The specimen sequenced was sorted CD4+, CD8+, or CD8+CD57+ T cells (not recorded which) from PBMCs. The chain couples TRBV25-1 to TRBJ1-1, with D possibly matching TRBD1 (6 bases). This chain's CDR3 is CASSRVGGQQNTEAFF. CDR3 bases: TGTGCCAGCAGCCGGGTTGGGGGGCAACAGAACACTGAAGCTTTCTTT. Variable domain in full (rest from reference TRBV25-1 and TRBJ1-1): EADIYQTPRYLVIGTGKKITLECSQTMGHDKMYWYQQDPGMELHLIHYSYGVNSTEKGDLSSESTVSRIRTEHFPLTLESARPSHTSQYLCASSRVGGQQNTEAFFGQGTRLTVV.